The 29 T cell receptor beta chains below come from one sample, sequenced in a study of radiotherapy plus CTLA-4 blockade in lung cancer. The data were produced by immunoSEQ multiplex PCR, yet TCRdb's version contains in-frame clones alone and is incomplete. The data show 20,000 to 25,000 clones, 70% to 75% seen once. The starting material was peripheral blood, obtained from a patient treated with radiotherapy plus ipilimumab. These receptors were collected from a human donor with non-small cell lung cancer whose response to radiotherapy plus ipilimumab could not be evaluated.

V gene TRBV27 combines with J gene TRBJ1-2; 9 bases are a match to TRBD1. This CDR3 has 13 amino acids. Germline CDR1 reads MNHEY; CDR2 reads SMNVEV (reference sequence). V shed 5 bases, J shed 8 bases, and the junction held 6 bases outside the gene matches. CDR3 loop: CASSPGTGQGYTF. In nucleotides, the CDR3 is TGTGCCAGCAGTCCCGGGACAGGGCAAGGCTACACCTTC.

This chain links TRBV5-4 with TRBJ1-1; 7 bases are a match to TRBD1. The CDR3 is 16 amino acids. V gave up 0 bases and J gave up 4 bases; unmatched junction bases: 9. Germline V gene lookup returns CDR1 SGHNT and CDR2 YYREEE (reference sequence). In DNA, the CDR3 is TGTGCCAGCAGCTTGGATTGGCAGGGGGGCGTCACTGAAGCTTTCTTT. Translating gives CASSLDWQGGVTEAFF.

The chain carries TRBV5-5 and TRBJ1-2; the D gene is possibly TRBD1 (6 bases). Germline lookup yields CDR1 SGHKS and CDR2 YYEKEE (reference sequence). V lost 7 bases, J lost 2 bases, and 21 bases lay in between. The length of the CDR3 is 16 residues. CDR3 nucleotide sequence: TGTGCCAGCGGCGAGCCCCACAGGGTCTCCAACTATGGCTACACCTTC. This codes for CASGEPHRVSNYGYTF.

The chain combines TRBV9 with TRBJ1-3; unclear D gene. This CDR3 region has 17 residues. Looked up from germline, CDR1 is SGDLS and CDR2 is YYNGEE. The germline V and J ends were trimmed by 1 base and 0 bases, with 14 bases remaining between them. The CDR3 sequence is CASSVSSRGVSGNTIYF. CDR3 nucleotides: TGTGCCAGCAGCGTATCTTCAAGAGGTGTCTCTGGAAACACCATATATTTT.

The chain recombines TRBV5-1 with TRBJ2-2; 9 bases match TRBD1. The V gene's germline CDR1 is SGHRS and CDR2 YFSETQ. J lost 7 bases, V lost 4 bases, and 5 bases had no gene match. The CDR3 runs to 14 residues. The DNA for the CDR3 is TGCGCCAGCAGCGTCGACAGGGGGGACGGGGAGCTGTTTTTT. Translated, it gives CASSVDRGDGELFF. The full variable domain, in which reference TRBV5-1 and TRBJ2-2 provide the parts outside the CDR3, is KAGVTQTPRYLIKTRGQQVTLSCSPISGHRSVSWYQQTPGQGLQFLFEYFSETQRNKGNFPGRFSGRQFSNSRSEMNVSTLELGDSALYLCASSVDRGDGELFFGEGSRLTVL.

CDR3 DNA sequence: TGTGCCAGCAGTTTAACAGCGGGAGGGTACACAGATACGCAGTATTTT. Protein: CASSLTAGGYTDTQYF. The chain has TRBV28 and TRBJ2-3; 10 nucleotides agree with TRBD2. After removal of 2 bases from V and 2 bases from J, the junction contained 4 bases not matched to a gene. Per germline, CDR1 MDHEN and CDR2 SYDVKM. The CDR3 loop spans 16 amino acids.

J is TRBJ2-3 and V is TRBV6-5, with 11 bases lining up with TRBD2. After removal of 4 bases from V and 4 bases from J, the junction contained 4 bases not matched to a gene. Germline V gene lookup returns CDR1 MNHEY and CDR2 SVGAGI. The CDR3 is 15 amino acids. CDR3 region: CASSSGTSGADTQYF. In nucleotides, the CDR3 is TGTGCCAGCAGTTCCGGGACTAGCGGAGCAGATACGCAGTATTTT.

There are a few counts of this clone. This chain uses TRBV9 with TRBJ1-2; TRBD1 matches at 11 bases. Germline values: CDR1 SGDLS, CDR2 YYNGEE. With 4 bases clipped from V and 0 bases from J, the junction kept 8 bases outside the gene matches. The CDR3 is made up of 17 amino acids. CDR3 nucleotide sequence: TGTGCCAGCAGCTCTAAGGGACAGGGGGACACTAACTATGGCTACACCTTC. Translating it yields CASSSKGQGDTNYGYTF.

The rearrangement joins TRBV28 to TRBJ2-5; perhaps TRBD1 as D (6 bases). The V end lost 6 bases, the J end lost 5 bases, and 13 bases lay between the germline ends. Germline V CDR1 and CDR2: MDHEN, SYDVKM. CDR3 length equals 13 residues. Here the CDR3 reads CASRGHGVETQYF. In DNA form, the CDR3 reads TGTGCCAGCAGGGGACATGGGGTGGAGACCCAGTACTTC.

The rearrangement joins TRBV5-1 to TRBJ2-3; D ambiguous. CDR3 length: 11 residues. The germline V and J ends were trimmed by 4 bases and 5 bases, with 5 bases remaining between them. Per the germline V gene, CDR1 is SGHRS and CDR2 is YFSETQ. The CDR3 coding sequence is TGCGCCAGCAGCATAGAAGATACGCAGTATTTT. It codes for CASSIEDTQYF.

The CDR3 reads CASSYSFPGQAEAFF. The CDR3 nucleotides are TGTGCCAGCAGTTACTCGTTCCCGGGACAGGCTGAAGCTTTCTTT. The chain joins TRBV6-5 to TRBJ1-1, with 8 bases identical to TRBD1. There are 15 residues in the CDR3. V lost 0 bases and J lost 6; bases outside the gene matches: 6. In germline, CDR1 is MNHEY, CDR2 SVGAGI.

The chain links TRBV6-1 to TRBJ2-7, with 8 nucleotides matching TRBD1. The germline CDR1 and CDR2 sequences are MNHNS and SASEGT. V dropped 8 bases and J dropped 7; count of bases not matched to a gene: 10. This CDR3 spans 13 amino acids. The CDR3 DNA follows: TGTGCCAGCCTCGGGACAGGATCCCGAGAGCAGTACTTC. As protein: CASLGTGSREQYF.

The V and J genes are TRBV19 and TRBJ2-7; D is possibly TRBD1 (5 bases). The CDR3 is 12 amino acids. The V gene lost 3 bases and the J gene lost 6 bases, with 9 bases spanning the gap. The germline gives CDR1 LNHDA, CDR2 SQIVND (reference sequence). CDR3 sequence (DNA): TGTGCCAGTAGTATTGGGGCCGCCGAGCAGTACTTC. Encoded protein: CASSIGAAEQYF.

The chain links TRBV19 to TRBJ1-6; D remains unclear. Trimming pared 5 bases from V and 6 bases from J, leaving 17 bases between. Germline V gene sequence: CDR1 LNHDA, CDR2 SQIVND (reference sequence). The CDR3 is made up of 16 amino acids. The CDR3 here is CASSLYPVQTNSPLHF. The CDR3 DNA reads TGTGCCAGTAGTCTATACCCTGTACAGACTAATTCACCCCTCCACTTT.

J is TRBJ2-1 and V is TRBV7-9; 9 bases agree with TRBD2. CDR1 and CDR2 (germline): SEHNR, FQNEAQ (reference sequence). This CDR3 comprises 16 residues. Germline trimming cut 2 bases from V and 2 bases from J; bases unmatched to any gene: 4. CDR3 bases: TGTGCCAGCAGCTTATCCCTAGCGGGGACCTACAATGAGCAGTTCTTC. Protein product: CASSLSLAGTYNEQFF. The whole variable domain, filled in from reference TRBV7-9 and TRBJ2-1, reads DTGVSQNPRHKITKRGQNVTFRCDPISEHNRLYWYRQTLGQGPEFLTYFQNEAQLEKSRLLSDRFSAERPKGSFSTLEIQRTEQGDSAMYLCASSLSLAGTYNEQFFGPGTRLTVL.

This chain connects TRBV29-1 to TRBJ2-1; TRBD2 agrees at 13 bases. Per the germline V gene, CDR1 is SQVTM and CDR2 is ANQGSEA. This CDR3 spans 17 amino acids. J gave up 7 bases and V 3 bases, and 12 bases lay outside the gene matches. CDR3: CSVDWTSGRRGRNEQFF. DNA of the CDR3: TGCAGCGTTGATTGGACTAGCGGGAGAAGAGGGCGAAATGAGCAGTTCTTC.

This clone was counted only a few times. The chain links TRBV2 to TRBJ2-1; 7 positions match TRBD1. The CDR3 covers 15 residues. Germline V gives CDR1 SNHLY, CDR2 FYNNEI. J gave up 2 bases and V 4 bases, and 5 bases lay outside the gene matches. In DNA, the CDR3 is TGTGCCAGCAGTGCAGACAGGGTCGCCTACAATGAGCAGTTCTTC. Translating gives CASSADRVAYNEQFF.

The rearrangement links TRBV19 to TRBJ2-7; TRBD1 might be the D (6 bases). Germline-derived CDR1 and CDR2 are LNHDA and SQIVND (reference sequence). Trimming removed 0 bases at V and 3 bases at J, with 6 bases between. This CDR3 is built from 13 residues. The DNA of the CDR3 is TGTGCCAGTAGTATAGACAGGGGCTACGAGCAGTACTTC. Its protein is CASSIDRGYEQYF.

The gene calls are TRBV5-1 and TRBJ1-4, with D uncertain. The V end lost 10 bases, the J end lost 8 bases, and 15 bases lay between the germline ends. CDR1 and CDR2 from the germline V gene are SGHRS and YFSETQ. This CDR3 comprises 12 residues. For the CDR3, the DNA is TGCGCCTCCGTCGTAAACGGGGAAAAACTGTTTTTT. As protein: CASVVNGEKLFF.

V and J are TRBV7-8 and TRBJ2-5, with 11 bases aligning to TRBD2. This CDR3 has 19 amino acids. With V trimmed by 5 bases and J by 4 bases, 18 bases remained unmatched. Germline values: CDR1 SGHVS, CDR2 FQNEAQ. The CDR3 DNA sequence: TGTGCCAGCAGCCGAGCCTTTTTTGCTAGCGGGAGGTCGAGAGAGACCCAGTACTTC. Amino acid sequence: CASSRAFFASGRSRETQYF.

The chain uses TRBV2 and TRBJ2-3, with 9 bases fitting TRBD2. V trimming: 4 bases; J trimming: 1 base; junction bases outside the gene matches: 12. The CDR3 extends over 18 amino acids. CDR1 is SNHLY, CDR2 FYNNEI, per germline. The DNA for the CDR3 is TGTGCCAGCAGTGGAGGAGCGGGAGGACGGGGGGGCACAGATACGCAGTATTTT. It specifies CASSGGAGGRGGTDTQYF.

V gene TRBV19 combines with J gene TRBJ2-3, with D uncertain. Trimming left V 2 bases short and J 3 bases short, with 6 bases between. The CDR3 loop spans 13 amino acids. Germline assignment: CDR1 LNHDA and CDR2 SQIVND (reference sequence). Here the CDR3 reads CASSISRTDTQYF. In DNA form, the CDR3 reads TGTGCCAGTAGTATAAGCAGGACAGATACGCAGTATTTT.

As DNA, the CDR3 is TGTGCCAGCAACCCAGGGATGTGGACCGGGGAGCTGTTTTTT. Its translation is CASNPGMWTGELFF. V and J are TRBV6-1 and TRBJ2-2; D possibly corresponds to TRBD1 (5 bases). This CDR3 has 14 amino acids. CDR1 is MNHNS, CDR2 SASEGT, per germline. V lost 7 bases and J 5 bases, leaving 14 bases between the germline ends.

The chain recombines TRBV7-6 with TRBJ1-5; D ambiguous. CDR3 length equals 13 residues. The V gene's germline CDR1 is SGHVS and CDR2 FNYEAQ. V dropped 5 bases and J dropped 6 bases, with 11 bases sitting between them. As DNA, the CDR3 is TGTGCCAGCAGCGCAACAGTTCGTCAGCCCCAGCATTTT. This codes for CASSATVRQPQHF.

A few counts support this clone. This chain uses TRBV4-3 with TRBJ2-5; 7 bases fit TRBD2. The CDR3 consists of 14 residues. V was pared by 4 bases and J by 4 bases, with 6 bases of the junction left unmatched. Germline CDR1 LGHNA, CDR2 YSLEER. The CDR3 region is CASSLGLVLETQYF. In nucleotides, the CDR3 is TGCGCCAGCAGCCTTGGACTAGTTCTAGAGACCCAGTACTTC.

The chain couples TRBV10-2 to TRBJ2-1; TRBD2 matches at 11 bases. Germline CDR1 WSHSY, CDR2 SAAADI. V lost 4 bases to trimming and J lost 5 bases; unmatched junction nucleotides: 4. The CDR3 length is 15 residues. The CDR3 sequence is CASSAQTSGNNEQFF. The CDR3 DNA reads as TGCGCCAGCAGTGCCCAGACTAGCGGGAACAATGAGCAGTTCTTC.

The V and J genes are TRBV7-9 and TRBJ2-1, with 7 bases that match TRBD2. CDR1 and CDR2 (germline): SEHNR, FQNEAQ (reference sequence). The CDR3 covers 16 residues. The J segment lost 0 bases and the V segment lost 1 base, leaving 3 bases of the junction unmatched. This chain's CDR3 is CASSLVGGSSYNEQFF. For the CDR3, the DNA is TGTGCCAGCAGCTTAGTGGGCGGGAGCTCCTACAATGAGCAGTTCTTC.

The V gene is TRBV7-9, the J gene TRBJ2-2, with a weak D call TRBD2 (5 bases). The V end was cut by 7 bases, the J end by 6 bases, with 24 bases between. CDR1 and CDR2 from the germline V gene are SEHNR and FQNEAQ (reference sequence). The CDR3 runs to 17 residues. In DNA, the CDR3 is TGTGCCAGCAACCAGCTTATATCCCGGGCCGGGGCCGGGGAGCTGTTTTTT. Amino acid sequence: CASNQLISRAGAGELFF. The full variable domain, in which reference TRBV7-9 and TRBJ2-2 provide the parts outside the CDR3, is DTGVSQNPRHKITKRGQNVTFRCDPISEHNRLYWYRQTLGQGPEFLTYFQNEAQLEKSRLLSDRFSAERPKGSFSTLEIQRTEQGDSAMYLCASNQLISRAGAGELFFGEGSRLTVL.

This clone was found a few times. The J gene is TRBJ1-3, the V gene TRBV5-1; the match to TRBD1 covers 10 bases. Germline V gene sequence: CDR1 SGHRS, CDR2 YFSETQ. The V and J ends lost 4 bases and 0 bases, in that order; junction bases with no gene match: 7. The CDR3 is made up of 17 amino acids. CDR3 nucleotide sequence: TGCGCCAGCAGCGGACGGACAGGGGGTCTCTCTGGAAACACCATATATTTT. This codes for CASSGRTGGLSGNTIYF. The entire variable domain, with the rest obtained from reference TRBV5-1 and TRBJ1-3, is as follows: KAGVTQTPRYLIKTRGQQVTLSCSPISGHRSVSWYQQTPGQGLQFLFEYFSETQRNKGNFPGRFSGRQFSNSRSEMNVSTLELGDSALYLCASSGRTGGLSGNTIYFGEGSWLTVV.